The 17 T cell receptor beta chains listed next were all sequenced from one sample in a study of cytomegalovirus exposure and HLA in healthy donors. Measured with immunoSEQ multiplex PCR; TCRdb has only the in-frame clones, and not every one. Of about 72,000 clones in the sample, 94% were seen once. The sample comprised PBMCs. These receptors originate from a woman aged 18-35 years in good health and CMV-seropositive.

The gene calls are TRBV13 and TRBJ2-1; 8 nucleotides align to TRBD2. J was trimmed by 2 bases and V by 0 bases; bases with no gene match: 3. This CDR3 is 16 amino acids long. The V gene's germline CDR1 is PRHDT and CDR2 FYEKMQ (reference sequence). CDR3 in DNA: TGTGCCAGCAGCTTAGGAGGTAGCGGGACCTACAATGAGCAGTTCTTC. Translation: CASSLGGSGTYNEQFF.

The rearrangement joins TRBV19 to TRBJ2-7, with 9 bases lining up with TRBD1. Trimming at V came to 5 bases and at J to 3 bases, leaving 8 bases not matched to a gene. Germline CDR1 is LNHDA and CDR2 is SQIVND (reference sequence). This CDR3 contains 15 residues. The CDR3 DNA reads as TGTGCCAGTAGTCCATCGACAGGGGGGGACTACGAGCAGTACTTC. It codes for CASSPSTGGDYEQYF.

The genes are TRBV5-8 and TRBJ1-5, with 10 bases that match TRBD1. This CDR3 comprises 18 residues. From germline, CDR1 is SGHTS and CDR2 YDEGEE. V shed 4 bases, J shed 4 bases, and the junction held 14 bases outside the gene matches. CDR3 amino acids: CASSAFTGQGGGNQPQHF. As DNA, the CDR3 is TGTGCCAGCAGCGCATTTACAGGACAGGGGGGTGGGAATCAGCCCCAGCATTTT.

This chain joins TRBV5-1 and TRBJ2-3; TRBD2 matches at 10 bases. This CDR3 has 16 residues. Germline V gene data show CDR1 as SGHRS and CDR2 as YFSETQ. V lost 1 base and J lost 3; bases outside the gene matches: 5. The CDR3 region is CASSLSSGSITDTQYF. CDR3 DNA sequence: TGCGCCAGCAGCTTGTCTAGCGGGAGTATTACAGATACGCAGTATTTT. The whole variable domain, remainder taken from reference TRBV5-1 and TRBJ2-3, is KAGVTQTPRYLIKTRGQQVTLSCSPISGHRSVSWYQQTPGQGLQFLFEYFSETQRNKGNFPGRFSGRQFSNSRSEMNVSTLELGDSALYLCASSLSSGSITDTQYFGPGTRLTVL.

CDR3 sequence (DNA): TGTGCCAGCAGCACTCTGGGGGGAACGAACACCGGGGAGCTGTTTTTT. This codes for CASSTLGGTNTGELFF. The gene calls are TRBV7-8 and TRBJ2-2; TRBD2 is a possible D gene (6 bases). The CDR3 covers 16 residues. Trimming pared 5 bases from V and 0 bases from J, leaving 13 bases between. Per germline, CDR1 SGHVS and CDR2 FQNEAQ. The full variable domain, with the rest looked up from reference TRBV7-8 and TRBJ2-2, is GAGVSQSPRYKVAKRGQDVALRCDPISGHVSLFWYQQALGQGPEFLTYFQNEAQLDKSGLPSDRFFAERPEGSVSTLKIQRTQQEDSAVYLCASSTLGGTNTGELFFGEGSRLTVL.

The V and J genes are TRBV7-9 and TRBJ2-5, with TRBD2 matching over 7 bases. The CDR3 runs 15 residues. Trimming removed 4 bases from V and 5 bases from J; junction bases left unmatched: 10. Germline V gives CDR1 SEHNR, CDR2 FQNEAQ (reference sequence). CDR3 coding DNA: TGTGCCAGCAGCTCCCCGGGTGGGGGAGGGGAGACCCAGTACTTC. Its protein product is CASSSPGGGGETQYF.

This chain links TRBV7-9 with TRBJ2-3; TRBD2 matches 7 bases. Germline CDR1 SEHNR, CDR2 FQNEAQ (reference sequence). This CDR3 spans 16 amino acids. With 2 bases clipped from V and 1 base from J, the junction kept 6 bases outside the gene matches. CDR3: CASSLSGGSGTDTQYF. As DNA, the CDR3 is TGTGCCAGCAGCTTATCTGGCGGGAGCGGCACAGATACGCAGTATTTT.

In DNA, the CDR3 is TGTGCCAGCAGTCCCCGAGTAGCGGGGGGGTATGAGCAGTTCTTC. Its translation is CASSPRVAGGYEQFF. The V gene is TRBV6-6, the J gene TRBJ2-1, with 11 bases aligning to TRBD2. CDR3 length equals 15 residues. V trimming: 5 bases; J trimming: 8 bases; junction bases outside the gene matches: 8. In germline, CDR1 is MNHNY, CDR2 SVGAGI (reference sequence).

The gene calls are TRBV19 and TRBJ1-1; the match to TRBD1 covers 8 bases. Losses at the gene ends were 5 bases for V and 6 bases for J; bases not matched to a gene: 5. Germline lookup yields CDR1 LNHDA and CDR2 SQIVND (reference sequence). The CDR3 has 13 amino acids. The CDR3: CASSPDRGPEAFF. The CDR3 DNA follows: TGTGCCAGTAGTCCAGACAGGGGCCCTGAAGCTTTCTTT.

The chain combines TRBV6-4 with TRBJ2-3, with TRBD2 matching over 7 bases. There are 14 residues in the CDR3. The junction had 8 bases not matched to a gene; V was cut back by 5 bases and J by 6 bases. Looked up from germline, CDR1 is MRHNA and CDR2 is SNTAGT. The DNA for the CDR3 is TGTGCCAGCAGTCGAGGGAGGGCCCCTGATACGCAGTATTTT. As protein: CASSRGRAPDTQYF.

The rearrangement joins TRBV29-1 to TRBJ2-1, with 12 positions matching TRBD2. This CDR3 spans 16 amino acids. Germline V gene data show CDR1 as SQVTM and CDR2 as ANQGSEA. The junction had 13 bases not matched to a gene; V was cut back by 4 bases and J by 9 bases. Written as DNA, the CDR3 is TGCAGCGTTGGGGGACGTTACGGGACTAGCGGGCCTGAGCAGTTCTTC. It specifies CSVGGRYGTSGPEQFF.

This clone appeared a few times. The V call is TRBV18, the J call TRBJ1-3; TRBD1 might be the D (6 bases). V shed 0 bases and J shed 0 bases, with 9 bases lying between them. The CDR3 runs 16 residues. Germline V gives CDR1 KGHSH, CDR2 LQKENI. In nucleotides, the CDR3 is TGTGCCAGCTCACCACCGAAAGGGGGCTCTGGAAACACCATATATTTT. It codes for CASSPPKGGSGNTIYF.

The gene calls are TRBV7-9 and TRBJ1-4; D not resolved. This CDR3 is built from 17 residues. V shed 1 base and J shed 10 bases, with 22 bases lying between them. From germline, CDR1 is SEHNR and CDR2 FQNEAQ (reference sequence). The CDR3 sequence is CASSLVPMAGKGGKLFF. DNA for the CDR3: TGTGCCAGCAGCTTAGTTCCGATGGCGGGGAAAGGAGGAAAACTGTTTTTT.

The chain links TRBV10-3 to TRBJ1-2; 9 bases align to TRBD1. Germline V gives CDR1 ENHRY, CDR2 SYGVKD. V lost 0 bases to trimming and J lost 8 bases; unmatched junction nucleotides: 7. CDR3 length: 15 residues. CDR3 sequence reads: CAISESRDRVSGYTF. The DNA of the CDR3 is TGTGCCATCAGTGAGTCAAGGGACAGGGTTTCGGGCTACACCTTC.

This rearrangement joins TRBV30 to TRBJ2-1; D is perhaps TRBD1 (5 bases). V was clipped by 4 bases and J by 7 bases, with 14 bases between them. The CDR3 is 13 residues long. The germline V gene encodes CDR1 GTSNPN and CDR2 SVGIG (reference sequence). The CDR3 sequence: CAWNGGAGNEQFF. As DNA, the CDR3 is TGTGCCTGGAACGGTGGGGCAGGGAATGAGCAGTTCTTC. Looking up the rest from reference TRBV30 and TRBJ2-1 gives the full variable domain: SQTIHQWPATLVQPVGSPLSLECTVEGTSNPNLYWYRQAAGRGLQLLFYSVGIGQISSEVPQNLSASRPQDRQFILSSKKLLLSDSGFYLCAWNGGAGNEQFFGPGTRLTVL.

The chain combines TRBV27 with TRBJ1-1; 7 bases are shared with TRBD1. CDR3 length equals 15 residues. Germline-derived CDR1 and CDR2 are MNHEY and SMNVEV (reference sequence). Trimming cost V 0 bases and J 1 base; bases outside gene matches: 2. The CDR3 nucleotides are TGTGCCAGCAGTTTATCCCACAGGGGGAACACTGAAGCTTTCTTT. Its translation: CASSLSHRGNTEAFF.

The chain joins TRBV2 to TRBJ2-1, with D maybe TRBD2 (5 bases). The CDR3 length is 13 residues. Germline V gene lookup returns CDR1 SNHLY and CDR2 FYNNEI. V was clipped by 8 bases and J by 4 bases, with 12 bases between them. The CDR3 loop is CASGETSYNEQFF. In nucleotides, the CDR3 is TGTGCCAGCGGGGAAACTAGTTACAATGAGCAGTTCTTC.